The clone carrying this T cell receptor (beta chain) was counted at least ten times. The sample originates from a study of T-cell memory formation after mild COVID-19. The V gene's germline CDR1 is SGHDT and CDR2 YYEEEE. The V end was cut by 0 bases, the J end by 6 bases, with 10 bases between. The CDR3 runs 14 residues. TCRdb itself ran the 5' RACE reads through MiXCR, one entry per CDR3 protein. The table includes approximately 300,000 distinct CDR3 sequences, approximately 15% detected once. Sequenced sample: PBMCs or a T cell subset sorted from them (not recorded which). The chain carries TRBV5-6 and TRBJ1-5; D call uncertain. The sequence came from a man between 18 and 29 years old who had mild COVID-19 (a few samples of this study predate the infection). Cell type and time point are not known. The CDR3 DNA sequence: TGTGCCAGCAGCTTGGTGGGGATGGGTCAGCCCCAGCATTTT. Amino acids: CASSLVGMGQPQHF. Based on the CDR3 plus reference TRBV5-6 and TRBJ1-5, the full variable domain is DAGVTQSPTHLIKTRGQQVTLRCSPKSGHDTVSWYQQALGQGPQFIFQYYEEEERQRGNFPDRFSGHQFPNYSSELNVNALLLGDSALYLCASSLVGMGQPQHFGDGTRLSIL.